The sequence of this TCR beta chain was determined in a study of blood T cell repertoires in COVID-19. Looked up from germline, CDR1 is MDHEN and CDR2 is SYDVKM. The CDR3 is 15 residues long. The ends lost 7 bases at V and 8 bases at J; junction bases unmatched: 9. The protocol was immunoSEQ multiplex PCR, while the TCRdb copy is restricted to in-frame clones and leaves out a portion. The sample records 250,000 to 300,000 clones, 86% being singletons. The rearrangement uses TRBV28 and TRBJ2-1, with 12 bases identical to TRBD2. This receptor was taken from a man aged 18 to 35 with active or convalescent COVID-19. Sequenced: peripheral blood. This CDR3 is CASTQGLAGRDEQFF. In nucleotides, the CDR3 is TGTGCCAGCACCCAAGGACTAGCGGGACGCGATGAGCAGTTCTTC.